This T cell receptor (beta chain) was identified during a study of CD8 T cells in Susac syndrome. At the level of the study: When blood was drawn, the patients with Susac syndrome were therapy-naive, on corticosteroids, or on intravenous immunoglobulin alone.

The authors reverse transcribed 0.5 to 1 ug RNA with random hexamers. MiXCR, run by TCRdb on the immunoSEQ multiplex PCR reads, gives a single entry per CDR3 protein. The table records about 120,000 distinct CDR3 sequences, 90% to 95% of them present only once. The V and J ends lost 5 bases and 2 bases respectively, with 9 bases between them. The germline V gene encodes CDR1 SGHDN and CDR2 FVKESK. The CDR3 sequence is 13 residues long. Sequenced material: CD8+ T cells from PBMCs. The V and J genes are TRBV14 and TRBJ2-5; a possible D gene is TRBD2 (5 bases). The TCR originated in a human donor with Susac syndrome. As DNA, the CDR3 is TGTGCCAGCAGCGTCCGGGGACAAGAGACCCAGTACTTC. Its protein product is CASSVRGQETQYF.